The clone carrying this T cell receptor beta chain was observed a few times. Its target is unknown. This entry is derived from a study of shared clonotypes between healthy human individuals. All the donors were Caucasian adults who lived in Nashville, Tennessee. Profiling relied on immunoSEQ multiplex PCR, and the TCRdb table lists in-frame clones only, not all of them. The table has 640,000 or so clones, roughly 78% seen once. Between the trimmed V and J ends, which lost 5 bases and 7 bases, there was a span of 15 bases. CDR1 and CDR2 from the germline V gene are SGHNT and YENEEA. This CDR3 contains 14 residues. Whole-study findings and limits: Clonotype sharing among the donors was expected to vary with sequencing depth. Naive CD4 clonotypes overlapped across a few donors at about 5%. Estimated clonotype richness was generally higher in naive than memory subsets.

This receptor was taken from a woman in her twenties or thirties in good health. The sample consisted of memory CD4+ T cells sorted from blood. Documented subset: CD45RA-negative fraction. The chain is built from TRBV11-3 and TRBJ2-1; TRBD1 or TRBD2 may be the D gene (5 bases each). Here the CDR3 reads CASSLGPVGNEQFF. In nucleotides, the CDR3 is TGTGCCAGCAGCCTGGGACCGGTGGGAAATGAGCAGTTCTTC. The full variable domain, completed using reference TRBV11-3 and TRBJ2-1, is EAGVVQSPRYKIIEKKQPVAFWCNPISGHNTLYWYLQNLGQGPELLIRYENEEAVDDSQLPKDRFSAERLKGVDSTLKIQPAELGDSAVYLCASSLGPVGNEQFFGPGTRLTVL.